This T cell receptor (beta chain) was sequenced in a study of T cells after yellow fever vaccination. UMIs were added to TCR cDNA along with a universal primer site when it was made by 5'RACE template switching. One entry per CDR3 protein, called by TCRdb with MiXCR from the 5' RACE reads. The table has 550,000 or so distinct CDR3 sequences, under 25% seen once. CDR3 size: 13 residues. The ends were cut back, 3 bases at V and 3 bases at J, with 8 bases in the middle. CDR1 and CDR2 from the germline V gene are SGHTA and FQGNSA. The specimen comprised PBMCs, sampled 15 days after the yellow fever booster vaccination. This sequence was found in a man younger than 40 who received the YFV17D yellow fever vaccine. This chain joins TRBV7-2 and TRBJ2-5; D remains unclear. The CDR3 is CASSLWQEETQYF. CDR3 sequence (DNA): TGTGCCAGCAGCTTGTGGCAGGAAGAGACCCAGTACTTC. The whole variable domain, remainder taken from reference TRBV7-2 and TRBJ2-5, is GAGVSQSPSNKVTEKGKDVELRCDPISGHTALYWYRQSLGQGLEFLIYFQGNSAPDKSGLPSDRFSAERTGGSVSTLTIQRTQQEDSAVYLCASSLWQEETQYFGPGTRLLVL.